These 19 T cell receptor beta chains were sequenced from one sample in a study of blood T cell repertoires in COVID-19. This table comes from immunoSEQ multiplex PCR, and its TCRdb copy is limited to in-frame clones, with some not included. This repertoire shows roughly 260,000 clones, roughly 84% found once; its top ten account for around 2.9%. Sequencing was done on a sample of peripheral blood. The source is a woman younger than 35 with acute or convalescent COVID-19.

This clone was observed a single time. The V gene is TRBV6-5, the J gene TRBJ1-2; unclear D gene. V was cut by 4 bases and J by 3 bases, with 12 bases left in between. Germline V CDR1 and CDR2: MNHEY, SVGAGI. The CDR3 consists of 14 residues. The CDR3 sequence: CASSSGIGHYGYTF. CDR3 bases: TGTGCCAGCAGTTCTGGTATTGGGCACTATGGCTACACCTTC.

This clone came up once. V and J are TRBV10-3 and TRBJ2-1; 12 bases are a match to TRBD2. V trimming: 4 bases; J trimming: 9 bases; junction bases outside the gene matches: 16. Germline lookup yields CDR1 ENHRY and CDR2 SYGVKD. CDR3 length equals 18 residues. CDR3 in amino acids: CAISAPQGGLAGSGEQFF. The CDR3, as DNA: TGTGCCATCAGTGCCCCGCAGGGAGGACTAGCGGGGTCCGGTGAGCAGTTCTTC.

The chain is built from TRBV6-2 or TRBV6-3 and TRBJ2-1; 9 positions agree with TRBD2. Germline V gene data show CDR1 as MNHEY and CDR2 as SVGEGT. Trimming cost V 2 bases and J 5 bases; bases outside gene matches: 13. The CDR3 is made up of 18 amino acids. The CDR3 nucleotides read TGTGCCAGCAGTTACCGAGTTATAGGGCGGGAGGGAGACAATGAGCAGTTCTTC. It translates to CASSYRVIGREGDNEQFF.

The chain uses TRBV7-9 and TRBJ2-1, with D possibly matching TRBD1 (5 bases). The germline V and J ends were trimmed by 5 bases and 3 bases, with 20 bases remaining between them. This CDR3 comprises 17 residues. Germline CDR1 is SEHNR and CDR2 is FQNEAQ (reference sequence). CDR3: CASSKTALGVGYNEQFF. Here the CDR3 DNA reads TGTGCCAGCAGCAAAACCGCCCTAGGGGTGGGCTACAATGAGCAGTTCTTC.

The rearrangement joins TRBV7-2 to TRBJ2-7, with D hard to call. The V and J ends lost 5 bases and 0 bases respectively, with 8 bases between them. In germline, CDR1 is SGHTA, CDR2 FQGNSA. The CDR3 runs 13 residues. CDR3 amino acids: CASSPSSSYEQYF. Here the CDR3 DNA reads TGTGCCAGCAGCCCCTCTAGCTCCTACGAGCAGTACTTC.

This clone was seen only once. The CDR3, as DNA: TGTGCCAGCAGCCGACTCGGGAGCGGGAGGGACAATGAGCAGTTCTTC. Amino acid sequence: CASSRLGSGRDNEQFF. The chain has TRBV6-4 and TRBJ2-1; 10 positions match TRBD2. Germline assignment: CDR1 MRHNA and CDR2 SNTAGT. This CDR3 spans 16 amino acids. After removal of 6 bases from V and 5 bases from J, the junction contained 10 bases not matched to a gene.

CDR3 in amino acids: CASSYGDRSYTGELFF. The CDR3 coding sequence is TGTGCCAGCAGTTACGGCGACAGGAGTTACACCGGGGAGCTGTTTTTT. The V call is TRBV6-2 or TRBV6-3, the J call TRBJ2-2, with a possible D match to TRBD1 (6 bases). The CDR3 spans 16 residues. Germline CDR1 MNHEY, CDR2 SVGEGT. V lost 2 bases, J lost 3 bases, and 13 bases lay in between.

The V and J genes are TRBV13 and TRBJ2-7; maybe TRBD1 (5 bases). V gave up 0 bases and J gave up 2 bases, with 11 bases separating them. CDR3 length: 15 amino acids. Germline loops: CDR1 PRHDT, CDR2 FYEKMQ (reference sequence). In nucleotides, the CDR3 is TGTGCCAGCAGCTTAGGAGCCAGGGCGACCTACGAGCAGTACTTC. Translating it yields CASSLGARATYEQYF. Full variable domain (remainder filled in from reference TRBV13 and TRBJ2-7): AAGVIQSPRHLIKEKRETATLKCYPIPRHDTVYWYQQGPGQDPQFLISFYEKMQSDKGSIPDRFSAQQFSDYHSELNMSSLELGDSALYFCASSLGARATYEQYFGPGTRLTVT.

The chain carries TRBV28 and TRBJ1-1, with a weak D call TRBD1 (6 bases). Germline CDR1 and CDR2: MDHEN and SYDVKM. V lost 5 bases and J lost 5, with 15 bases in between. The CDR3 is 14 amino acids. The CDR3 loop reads CASSRYRVGTEAFF. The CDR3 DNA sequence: TGTGCCAGCAGTCGGTACAGGGTGGGGACTGAAGCTTTCTTT.

The CDR3, as DNA: TGTGCCAGTAGTTCCCAGGGGTTTGAGGCAGATACGCAGTATTTT. Amino acids: CASSSQGFEADTQYF. This chain uses TRBV19 with TRBJ2-3; weak D call: TRBD1 (6 bases). Germline assignment: CDR1 LNHDA and CDR2 SQIVND (reference sequence). V lost 5 bases and J 4 bases, leaving 16 bases between the germline ends. This CDR3 region has 15 residues. Full variable domain (rest looked up from reference TRBV19 and TRBJ2-3): DGGITQSPKYLFRKEGQNVTLSCEQNLNHDAMYWYRQDPGQGLRLIYYSQIVNDFQKGDIAEGYSVSREKKESFPLTVTSAQKNPTAFYLCASSSQGFEADTQYFGPGTRLTVL.

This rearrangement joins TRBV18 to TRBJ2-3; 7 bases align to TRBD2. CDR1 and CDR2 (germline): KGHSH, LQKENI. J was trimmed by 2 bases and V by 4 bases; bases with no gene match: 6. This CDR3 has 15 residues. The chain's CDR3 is CASSLSAGVTDTQYF. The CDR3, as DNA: TGTGCCAGCTCACTGTCTGCGGGAGTCACAGATACGCAGTATTTT. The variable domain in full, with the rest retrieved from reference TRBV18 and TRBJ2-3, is NAGVMQNPRHLVRRRGQEARLRCSPMKGHSHVYWYRQLPEEGLKFMVYLQKENIIDESGMPKERFSAEFPKEGPSILRIQQVVRGDSAAYFCASSLSAGVTDTQYFGPGTRLTVL.

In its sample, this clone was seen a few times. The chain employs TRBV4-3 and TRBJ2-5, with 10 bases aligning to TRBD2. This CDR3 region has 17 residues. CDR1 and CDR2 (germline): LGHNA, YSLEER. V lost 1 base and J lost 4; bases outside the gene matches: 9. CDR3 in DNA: TGCGCCAGCAGCCAAGGGGCCCCTCTAGCGGGAGTAGAGACCCAGTACTTC. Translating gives CASSQGAPLAGVETQYF.

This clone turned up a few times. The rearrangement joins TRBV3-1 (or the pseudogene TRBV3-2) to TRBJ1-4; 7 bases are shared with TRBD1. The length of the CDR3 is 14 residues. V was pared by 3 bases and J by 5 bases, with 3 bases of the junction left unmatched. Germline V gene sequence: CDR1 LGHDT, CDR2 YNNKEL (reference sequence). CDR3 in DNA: TGTGCCAGCAGCCAGGCAGGGGGAAATGAAAAACTGTTTTTT. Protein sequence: CASSQAGGNEKLFF.

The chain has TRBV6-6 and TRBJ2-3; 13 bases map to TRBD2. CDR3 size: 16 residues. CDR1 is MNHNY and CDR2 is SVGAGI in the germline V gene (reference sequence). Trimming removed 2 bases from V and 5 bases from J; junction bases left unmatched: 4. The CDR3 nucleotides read TGTGCCAGCAGTTACGGACTAGCGGGAGCGGGAGATACGCAGTATTTT. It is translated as CASSYGLAGAGDTQYF.

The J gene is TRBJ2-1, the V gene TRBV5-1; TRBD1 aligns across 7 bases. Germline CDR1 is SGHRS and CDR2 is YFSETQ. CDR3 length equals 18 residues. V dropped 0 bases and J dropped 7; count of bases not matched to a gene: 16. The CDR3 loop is CASSLVIYWLDRNNEQFF. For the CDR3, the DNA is TGCGCCAGCAGCTTGGTTATCTATTGGCTGGACAGGAATAATGAGCAGTTCTTC.

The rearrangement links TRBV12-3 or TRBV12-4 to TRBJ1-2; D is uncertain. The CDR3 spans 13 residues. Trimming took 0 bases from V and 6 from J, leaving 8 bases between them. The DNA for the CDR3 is TGTGCCAGCAGTTTAGCAATGGGCGATGGCTACACCTTC. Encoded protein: CASSLAMGDGYTF.

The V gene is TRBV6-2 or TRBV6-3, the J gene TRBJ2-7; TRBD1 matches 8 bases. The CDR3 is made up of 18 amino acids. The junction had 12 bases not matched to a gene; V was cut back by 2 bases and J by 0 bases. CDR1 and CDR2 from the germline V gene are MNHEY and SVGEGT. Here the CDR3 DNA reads TGTGCCAGCAGTTACCAAACGACAGGGGTTATCCCCTCCTACGAGCAGTACTTC. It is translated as CASSYQTTGVIPSYEQYF.

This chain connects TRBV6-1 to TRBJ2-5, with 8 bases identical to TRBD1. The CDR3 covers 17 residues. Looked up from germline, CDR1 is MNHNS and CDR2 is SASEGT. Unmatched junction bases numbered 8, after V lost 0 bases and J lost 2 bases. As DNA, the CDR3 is TGTGCCAGCAGTGAAGCCCCCGGGACAGGATCTCAAGAGACCCAGTACTTC. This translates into CASSEAPGTGSQETQYF.

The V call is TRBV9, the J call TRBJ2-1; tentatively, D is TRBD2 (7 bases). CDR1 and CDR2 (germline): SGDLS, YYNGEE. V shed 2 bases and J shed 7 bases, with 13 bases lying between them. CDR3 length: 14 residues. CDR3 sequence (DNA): TGTGCCAGCAGCGTGAGCGGGACATGGAATGAGCAGTTCTTC. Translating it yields CASSVSGTWNEQFF.